This T cell receptor (beta chain) derives from a study of human T cells and chemical hapten exposure. As for the study in general: Throughout the approximately 26-week study, diphenylcyclopropenone was applied weekly to the patients' scalps.

Within the library, unique molecular identifiers were attached to each individual cDNA molecule. Each CDR3 protein gets one entry after TCRdb re-called the RACE reads with MiXCR. The sample includes some 200,000 distinct CDR3 sequences, under 25% of them seen just once. Unmatched junction bases numbered 7, after V lost 5 bases and J lost 4 bases. Germline V gene lookup returns CDR1 SQVTM and CDR2 ANQGSEA. This CDR3 spans 14 amino acids. Time point of the sample: patch test 1, 2 weeks after DPC sensitization. Treatment given: therapeutic diphenylcyclopropenone sensitization with weekly scalp DPC. Extraction of total RNA was performed on unfractionated whole blood. This clonotype showed up just a few times.

The receptor was isolated from a woman in her 50s with alopecia areata. Some clones in this sample may be carry-over from other donors' samples. The sequencing here drew on whole blood, taken in connection with sensitization to the hapten diphenylcyclopropenone (DPC). J is TRBJ2-2 and V is TRBV29-1, with 7 bases lining up with TRBD2. The CDR3 region is CSVKGGAGTGELFF. The CDR3 nucleotides are TGCAGCGTTAAGGGAGGGGCCGGCACCGGGGAGCTGTTTTTT.